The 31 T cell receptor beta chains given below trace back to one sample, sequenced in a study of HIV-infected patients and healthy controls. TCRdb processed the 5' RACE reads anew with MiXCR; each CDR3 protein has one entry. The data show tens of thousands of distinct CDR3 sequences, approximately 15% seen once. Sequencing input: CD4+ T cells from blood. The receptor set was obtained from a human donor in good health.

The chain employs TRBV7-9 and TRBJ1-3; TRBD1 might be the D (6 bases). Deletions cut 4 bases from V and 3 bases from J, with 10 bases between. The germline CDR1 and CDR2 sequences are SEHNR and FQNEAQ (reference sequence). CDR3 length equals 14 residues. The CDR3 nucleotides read TGTGCCAGCAGCTCGTTCAGGGGTGGAAACACCATATATTTT. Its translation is CASSSFRGGNTIYF.

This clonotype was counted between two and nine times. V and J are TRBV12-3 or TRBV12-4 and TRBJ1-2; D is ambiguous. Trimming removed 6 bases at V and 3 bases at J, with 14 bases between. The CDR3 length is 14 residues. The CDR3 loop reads CASSFPTLDYGYTF. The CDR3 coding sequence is TGTGCCAGCAGCTTCCCGACACTCGACTATGGCTACACCTTC.

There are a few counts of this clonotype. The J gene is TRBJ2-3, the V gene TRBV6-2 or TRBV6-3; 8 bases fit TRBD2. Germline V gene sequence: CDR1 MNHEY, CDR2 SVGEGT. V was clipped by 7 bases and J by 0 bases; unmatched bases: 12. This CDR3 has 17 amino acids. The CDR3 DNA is TGTGCCAGCACAGCTCGAGGGCGGGGGGATAGCACAGATACGCAGTATTTT. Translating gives CASTARGRGDSTDTQYF.

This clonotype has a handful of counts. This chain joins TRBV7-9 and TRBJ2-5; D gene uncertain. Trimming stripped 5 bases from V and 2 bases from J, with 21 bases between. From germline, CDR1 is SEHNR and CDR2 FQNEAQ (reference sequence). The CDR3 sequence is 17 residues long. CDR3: CASSPRSAYTRQETQYF. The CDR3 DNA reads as TGTGCCAGCAGCCCAAGGTCAGCCTATACACGTCAAGAGACCCAGTACTTC.

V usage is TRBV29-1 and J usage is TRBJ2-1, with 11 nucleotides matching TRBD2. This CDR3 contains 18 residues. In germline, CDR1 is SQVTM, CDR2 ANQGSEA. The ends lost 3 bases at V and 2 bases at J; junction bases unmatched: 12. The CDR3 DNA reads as TGCAGCGTTGATGGGGGACTAGCGGCCCAGCTTACCTACAATGAGCAGTTCTTC. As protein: CSVDGGLAAQLTYNEQFF.

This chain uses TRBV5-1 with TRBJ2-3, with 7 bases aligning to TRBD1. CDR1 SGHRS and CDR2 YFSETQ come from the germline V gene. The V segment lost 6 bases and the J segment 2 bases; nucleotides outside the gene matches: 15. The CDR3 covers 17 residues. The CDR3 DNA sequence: TGCGCCAGCACCGAGCGCATCGACAGGGCCCCCACAGATACGCAGTATTTT. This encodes CASTERIDRAPTDTQYF.

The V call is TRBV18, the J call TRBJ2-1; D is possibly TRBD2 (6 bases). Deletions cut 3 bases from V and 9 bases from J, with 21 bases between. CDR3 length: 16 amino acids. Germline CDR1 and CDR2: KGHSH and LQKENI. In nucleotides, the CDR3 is TGTGCCAGCTCACCGAGAAAAGGAGGGTCACCGGGTGAGCAGTTCTTC. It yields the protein CASSPRKGGSPGEQFF.

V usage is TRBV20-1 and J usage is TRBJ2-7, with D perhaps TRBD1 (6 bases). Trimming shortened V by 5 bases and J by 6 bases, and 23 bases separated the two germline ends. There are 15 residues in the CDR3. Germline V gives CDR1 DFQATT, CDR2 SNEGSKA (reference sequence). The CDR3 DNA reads TGCAGTGCTCGCGAACCGGGACAACCAAAATCCGAGCAGTACTTC. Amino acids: CSAREPGQPKSEQYF.

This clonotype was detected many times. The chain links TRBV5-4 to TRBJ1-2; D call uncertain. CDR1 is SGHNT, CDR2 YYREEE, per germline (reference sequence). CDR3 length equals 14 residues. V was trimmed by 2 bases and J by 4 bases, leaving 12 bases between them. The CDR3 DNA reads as TGTGCCAGCAGCTTAGGAACCAACTCCTATGGCTACACCTTC. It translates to CASSLGTNSYGYTF.

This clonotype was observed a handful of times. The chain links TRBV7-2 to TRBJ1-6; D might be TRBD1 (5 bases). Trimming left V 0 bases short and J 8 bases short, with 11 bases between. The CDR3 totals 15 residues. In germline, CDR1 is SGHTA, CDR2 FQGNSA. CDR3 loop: CASSLATQVHSPLHF. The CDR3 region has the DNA TGTGCCAGCAGCTTAGCGACACAGGTTCATTCACCCCTCCACTTT.

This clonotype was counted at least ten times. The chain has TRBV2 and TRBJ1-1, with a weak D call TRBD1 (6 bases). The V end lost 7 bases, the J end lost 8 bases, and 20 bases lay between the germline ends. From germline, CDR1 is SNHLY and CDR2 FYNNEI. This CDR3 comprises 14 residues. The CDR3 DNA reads TGTGCCAGCATGCTGGGTCCCACACAGGGAGAAGCTTTCTTT. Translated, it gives CASMLGPTQGEAFF.

CDR3 nucleotide sequence: TGTGCTAGTGGTTTGGTTCGAGGGAATTTCAATCAGCCCCAGCATTTT. It translates to CASGLVRGNFNQPQHF. The rearrangement links TRBV12-5 to TRBJ1-5; D unclear. The length of the CDR3 is 16 residues. Looked up from germline, CDR1 is LGHNT and CDR2 is FRNRAP. Trimming removed 0 bases at V and 3 bases at J, with 12 bases between.

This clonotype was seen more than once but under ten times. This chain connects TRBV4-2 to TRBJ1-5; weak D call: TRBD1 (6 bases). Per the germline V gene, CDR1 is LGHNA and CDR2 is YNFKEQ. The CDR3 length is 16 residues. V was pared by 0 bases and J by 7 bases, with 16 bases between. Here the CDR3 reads CASSQDYGVGGQPQHF. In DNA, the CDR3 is TGTGCCAGCAGCCAAGATTACGGAGTTGGGGGCCAGCCCCAGCATTTT.

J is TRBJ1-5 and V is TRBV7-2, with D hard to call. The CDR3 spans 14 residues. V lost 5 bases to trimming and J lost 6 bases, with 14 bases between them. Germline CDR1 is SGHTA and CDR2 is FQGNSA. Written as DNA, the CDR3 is TGTGCCAGCAGCCCCTCGGAGGGCTCTCAGCCCCAGCATTTT. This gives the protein CASSPSEGSQPQHF.

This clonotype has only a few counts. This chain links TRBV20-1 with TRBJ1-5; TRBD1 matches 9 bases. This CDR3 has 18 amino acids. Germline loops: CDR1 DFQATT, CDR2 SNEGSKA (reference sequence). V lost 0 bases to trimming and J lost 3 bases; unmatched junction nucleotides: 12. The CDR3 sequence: CSARDGPGQGGYNQPQHF. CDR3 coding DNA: TGCAGTGCTAGAGACGGTCCGGGACAGGGTGGTTACAATCAGCCCCAGCATTTT.

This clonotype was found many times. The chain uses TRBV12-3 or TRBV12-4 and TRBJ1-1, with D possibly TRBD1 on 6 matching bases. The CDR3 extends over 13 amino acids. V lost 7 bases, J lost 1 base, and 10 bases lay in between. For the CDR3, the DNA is TGTGCCAGCACCCCGGACAGGAACACTGAAGCTTTCTTT. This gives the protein CASTPDRNTEAFF.

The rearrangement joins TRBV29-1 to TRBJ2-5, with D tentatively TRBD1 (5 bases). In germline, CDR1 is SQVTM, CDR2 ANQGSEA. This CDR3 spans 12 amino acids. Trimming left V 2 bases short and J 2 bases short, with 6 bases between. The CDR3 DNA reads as TGCAGCGTTGAAAAGGGGCAAGAGACCCAGTACTTC. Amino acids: CSVEKGQETQYF.

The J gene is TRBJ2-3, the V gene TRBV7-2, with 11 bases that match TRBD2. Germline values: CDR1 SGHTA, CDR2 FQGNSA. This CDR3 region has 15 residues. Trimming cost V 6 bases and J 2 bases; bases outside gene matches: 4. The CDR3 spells CASSYSGGATDTQYF. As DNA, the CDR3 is TGTGCCAGCAGTTATAGCGGGGGGGCCACAGATACGCAGTATTTT.

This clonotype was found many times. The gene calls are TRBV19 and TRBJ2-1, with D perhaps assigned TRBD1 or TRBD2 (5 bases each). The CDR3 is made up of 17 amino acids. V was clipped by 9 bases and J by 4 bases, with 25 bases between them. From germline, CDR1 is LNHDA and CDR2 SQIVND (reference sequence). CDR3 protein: CASSAWTGRGQYNEQFF. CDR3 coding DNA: TGTGCCAGCTCAGCCTGGACGGGACGAGGCCAATACAATGAGCAGTTCTTC.

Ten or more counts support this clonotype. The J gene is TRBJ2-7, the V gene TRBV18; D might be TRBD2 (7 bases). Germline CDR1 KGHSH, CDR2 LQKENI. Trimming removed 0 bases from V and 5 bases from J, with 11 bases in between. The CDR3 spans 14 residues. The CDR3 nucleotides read TGTGCCAGCTCACCACCGGGCGGGGGCCACGAGCAGTACTTC. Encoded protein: CASSPPGGGHEQYF.

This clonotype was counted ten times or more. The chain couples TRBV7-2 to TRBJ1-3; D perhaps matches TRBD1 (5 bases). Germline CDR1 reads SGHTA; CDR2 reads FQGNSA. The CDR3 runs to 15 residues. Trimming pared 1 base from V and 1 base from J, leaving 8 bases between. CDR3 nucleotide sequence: TGTGCCAGCAGCTTAGAGGGGAGGTCTGGAAACACCATATATTTT. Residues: CASSLEGRSGNTIYF.

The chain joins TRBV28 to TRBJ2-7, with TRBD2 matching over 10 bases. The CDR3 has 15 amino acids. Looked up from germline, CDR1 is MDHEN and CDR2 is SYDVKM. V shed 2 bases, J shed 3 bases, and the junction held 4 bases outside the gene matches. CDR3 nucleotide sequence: TGTGCCAGCAGTTTAAGCGGGGGGGTTCACTACGAGCAGTACTTC. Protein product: CASSLSGGVHYEQYF.

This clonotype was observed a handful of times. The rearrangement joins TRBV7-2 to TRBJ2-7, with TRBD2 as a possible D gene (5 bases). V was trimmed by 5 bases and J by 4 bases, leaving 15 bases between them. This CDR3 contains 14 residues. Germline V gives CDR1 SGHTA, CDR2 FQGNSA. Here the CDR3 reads CASSPGGSRYEQYF. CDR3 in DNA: TGTGCCAGCAGCCCGGGTGGGAGTAGGTACGAGCAGTACTTC.

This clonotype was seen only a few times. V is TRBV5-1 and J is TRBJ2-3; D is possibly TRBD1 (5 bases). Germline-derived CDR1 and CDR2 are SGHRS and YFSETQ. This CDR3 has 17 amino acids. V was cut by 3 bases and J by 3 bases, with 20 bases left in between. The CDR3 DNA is TGCGCCAGCAGCTCAACAGGAAAAAGCGCTTTGACAGATACGCAGTATTTT. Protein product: CASSSTGKSALTDTQYF.

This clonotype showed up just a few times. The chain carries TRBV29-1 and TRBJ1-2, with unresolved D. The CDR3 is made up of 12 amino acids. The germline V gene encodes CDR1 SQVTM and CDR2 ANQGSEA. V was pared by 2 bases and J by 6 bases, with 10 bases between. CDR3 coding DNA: TGCAGCGTTGAAAGTGGGGATGATGGCTACACCTTC. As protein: CSVESGDDGYTF.

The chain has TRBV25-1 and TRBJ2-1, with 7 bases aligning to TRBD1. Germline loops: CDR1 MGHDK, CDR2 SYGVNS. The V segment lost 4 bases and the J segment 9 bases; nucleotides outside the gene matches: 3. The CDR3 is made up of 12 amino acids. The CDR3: CASSVQGSEQFF. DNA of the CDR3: TGTGCCAGCAGTGTACAGGGGAGTGAGCAGTTCTTC.

CDR3 amino acids: CASSLGYSDNEQFF. The CDR3 DNA is TGCGCCAGCAGCTTGGGTTATAGCGACAATGAGCAGTTCTTC. The chain employs TRBV5-1 and TRBJ2-1, with D possibly TRBD2 on 5 matching bases. This CDR3 comprises 14 residues. Trimming took 0 bases from V and 5 from J, leaving 9 bases between them. The germline V gene has CDR1 SGHRS and CDR2 YFSETQ.

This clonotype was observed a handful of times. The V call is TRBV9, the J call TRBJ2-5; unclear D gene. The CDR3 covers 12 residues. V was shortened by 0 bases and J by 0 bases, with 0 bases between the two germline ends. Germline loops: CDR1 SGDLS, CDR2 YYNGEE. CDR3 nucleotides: TGTGCCAGCAGCGTAGACCAAGAGACCCAGTACTTC. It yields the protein CASSVDQETQYF.

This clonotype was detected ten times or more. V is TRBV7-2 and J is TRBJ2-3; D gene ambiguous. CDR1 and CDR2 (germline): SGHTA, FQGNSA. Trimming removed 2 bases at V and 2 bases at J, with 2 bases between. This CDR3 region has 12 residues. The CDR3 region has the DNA TGTGCCAGCAGCTTACCCACAGATACGCAGTATTTT. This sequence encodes CASSLPTDTQYF.

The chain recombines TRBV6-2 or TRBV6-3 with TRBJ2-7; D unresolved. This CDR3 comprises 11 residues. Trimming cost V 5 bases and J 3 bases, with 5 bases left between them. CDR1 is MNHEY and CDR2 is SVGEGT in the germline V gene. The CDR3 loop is CASSANYEQYF. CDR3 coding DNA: TGTGCCAGCAGTGCCAACTACGAGCAGTACTTC.

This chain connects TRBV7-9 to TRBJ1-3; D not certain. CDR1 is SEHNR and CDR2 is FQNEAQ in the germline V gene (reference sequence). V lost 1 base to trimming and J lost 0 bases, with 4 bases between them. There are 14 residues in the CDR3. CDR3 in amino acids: CASSLVGSGNTIYF. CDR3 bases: TGTGCCAGCAGCTTAGTTGGCTCTGGAAACACCATATATTTT. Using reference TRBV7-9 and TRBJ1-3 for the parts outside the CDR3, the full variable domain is DTGVSQNPRHKITKRGQNVTFRCDPISEHNRLYWYRQTLGQGPEFLTYFQNEAQLEKSRLLSDRFSAERPKGSFSTLEIQRTEQGDSAMYLCASSLVGSGNTIYFGEGSWLTVV.